This TCR beta chain was observed in a study of metastatic and nonmetastatic thyroid tumors. Overall study: Comparative analysis of repertoires was undertaken across blood and tumor or nodule tissue obtained from malignant and benign thyroid patients.

Broader study findings: Within blood and tumor, benign nodules reportedly had significantly lower TCR beta diversity than malignant thyroid tumors did.

This clone was seen a few times. Its antigen remains unidentified. This CDR3 has 14 residues. V gave up 5 bases and J gave up 8 bases, with 15 bases separating them. CDR1 is SGHTA, CDR2 FQGNSA, per germline. As handled by the study authors: Researchers built a distant-metastasis classifier for papillary thyroid cancer that drew on CDR3 differences across clinicopathological groups. TCRdb used MiXCR to call clones anew from the PCR reads. In this record, the V and J calls reflect TCRdb's handling and not the investigators' own analysis. The sample has approximately 25,000 clones, 20% to 30% seen once. Patients had received no treatment of any kind before thyroid surgery.

This clonotype originated in a male donor with papillary thyroid cancer or a benign thyroid nodule (not recorded which). Some clones in this sample may be carry-over from other donors' samples. The chain has TRBV7-2 and TRBJ1-4; tentative D call: TRBD1 (5 bases). The sample comprised blood. The CDR3 DNA follows: TGTGCCAGCAGCCACGGGGCAGGGCAAGAAAAACTGTTTTTT. Translating gives CASSHGAGQEKLFF. Full variable domain (outside the CDR3, taken from reference TRBV7-2 and TRBJ1-4): GAGVSQSPSNKVTEKGKDVELRCDPISGHTALYWYRQSLGQGLEFLIYFQGNSAPDKSGLPSDRFSAERTGGSVSTLTIQRTQQEDSAVYLCASSHGAGQEKLFFGSGTQLSVL.